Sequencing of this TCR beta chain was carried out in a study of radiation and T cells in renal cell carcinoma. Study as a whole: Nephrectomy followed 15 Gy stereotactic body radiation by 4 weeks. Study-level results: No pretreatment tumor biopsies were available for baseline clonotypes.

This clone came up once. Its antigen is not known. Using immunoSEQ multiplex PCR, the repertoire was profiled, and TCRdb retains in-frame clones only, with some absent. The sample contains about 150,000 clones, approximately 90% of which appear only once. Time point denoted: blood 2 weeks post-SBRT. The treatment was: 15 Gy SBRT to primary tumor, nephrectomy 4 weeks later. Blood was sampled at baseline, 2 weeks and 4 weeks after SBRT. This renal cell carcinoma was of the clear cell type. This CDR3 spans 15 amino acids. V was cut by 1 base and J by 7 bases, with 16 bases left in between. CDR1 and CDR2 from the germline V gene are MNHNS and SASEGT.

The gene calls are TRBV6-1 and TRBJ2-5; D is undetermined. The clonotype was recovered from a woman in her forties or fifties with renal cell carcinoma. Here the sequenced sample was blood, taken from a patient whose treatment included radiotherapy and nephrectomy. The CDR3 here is CASSEGSLQGGTQYF. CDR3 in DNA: TGTGCCAGCAGTGAAGGCTCCTTACAAGGCGGGACCCAGTACTTC.